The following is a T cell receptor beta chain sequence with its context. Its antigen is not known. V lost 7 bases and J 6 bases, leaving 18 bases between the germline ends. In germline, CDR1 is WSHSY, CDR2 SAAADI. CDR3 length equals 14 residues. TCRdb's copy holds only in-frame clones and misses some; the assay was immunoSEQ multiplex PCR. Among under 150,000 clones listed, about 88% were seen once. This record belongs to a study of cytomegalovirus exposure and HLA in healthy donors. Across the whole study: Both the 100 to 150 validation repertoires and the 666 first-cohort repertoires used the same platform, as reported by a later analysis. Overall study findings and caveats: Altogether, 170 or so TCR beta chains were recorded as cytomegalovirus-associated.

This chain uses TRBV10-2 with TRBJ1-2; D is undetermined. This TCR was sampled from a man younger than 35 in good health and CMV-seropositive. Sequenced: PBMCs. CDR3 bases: TGCGCCAGCAATGCCCACGGGTCGTTGGATGGCTACACCTTC. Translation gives CASNAHGSLDGYTF.